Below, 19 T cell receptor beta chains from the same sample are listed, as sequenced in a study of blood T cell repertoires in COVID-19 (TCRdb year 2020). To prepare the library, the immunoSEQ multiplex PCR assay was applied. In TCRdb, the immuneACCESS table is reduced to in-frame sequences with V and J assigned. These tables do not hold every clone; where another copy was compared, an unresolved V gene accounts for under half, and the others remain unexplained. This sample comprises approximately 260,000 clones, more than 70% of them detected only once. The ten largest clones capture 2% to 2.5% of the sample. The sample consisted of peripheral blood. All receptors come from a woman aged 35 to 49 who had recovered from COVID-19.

CDR3 sequence reads: CASRARAQNYGYTF. The CDR3 DNA sequence: TGTGCCAGCAGGGCGAGGGCGCAGAACTATGGCTACACCTTC. The V call is TRBV27, the J call TRBJ1-2; no clear D gene. The CDR3 totals 14 residues. Trimming took off 6 bases at V and 2 bases at J, with 13 bases between the two ends. Germline V lookup: CDR1 MNHEY, CDR2 SMNVEV (reference sequence).

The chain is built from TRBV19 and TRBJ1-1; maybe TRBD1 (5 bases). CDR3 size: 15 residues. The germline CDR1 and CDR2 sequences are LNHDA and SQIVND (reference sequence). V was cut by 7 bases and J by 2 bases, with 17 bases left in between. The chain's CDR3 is CASTKTGGGNTEAFF. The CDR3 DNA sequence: TGTGCCAGTACCAAGACGGGGGGTGGCAACACTGAAGCTTTCTTT.

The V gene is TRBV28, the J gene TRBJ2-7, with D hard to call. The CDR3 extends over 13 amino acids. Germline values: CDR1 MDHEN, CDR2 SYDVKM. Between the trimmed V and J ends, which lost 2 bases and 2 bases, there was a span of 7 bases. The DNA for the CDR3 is TGTGCCAGCAGTTTACTTACAGCCTACGAGCAGTACTTC. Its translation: CASSLLTAYEQYF.

This CDR3 is CASSLAPGPTDTQYF. CDR3 DNA sequence: TGTGCCAGCAGCTTAGCCCCAGGGCCCACAGATACGCAGTATTTT. The V gene is TRBV7-2, the J gene TRBJ2-3; tentative D call: TRBD1 (5 bases). Germline CDR1 is SGHTA and CDR2 is FQGNSA. V shed 0 bases and J shed 2 bases, with 9 bases lying between them. CDR3 size: 15 residues.

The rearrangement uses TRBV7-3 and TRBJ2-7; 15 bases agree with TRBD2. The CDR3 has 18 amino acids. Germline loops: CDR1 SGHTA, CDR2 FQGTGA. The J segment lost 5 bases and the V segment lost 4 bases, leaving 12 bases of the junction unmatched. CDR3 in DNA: TGTGCCAGCAGCTCAATCGGGACTAGCGGGAGGTTGAGGGACGAGCAGTACTTC. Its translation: CASSSIGTSGRLRDEQYF. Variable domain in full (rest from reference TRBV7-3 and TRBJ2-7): GAGVSQTPSNKVTEKGKYVELRCDPISGHTALYWYRQSLGQGPEFLIYFQGTGAADDSGLPNDRFFAVRPEGSVSTLKIQRTERGDSAVYLCASSSIGTSGRLRDEQYFGPGTRLTVT.

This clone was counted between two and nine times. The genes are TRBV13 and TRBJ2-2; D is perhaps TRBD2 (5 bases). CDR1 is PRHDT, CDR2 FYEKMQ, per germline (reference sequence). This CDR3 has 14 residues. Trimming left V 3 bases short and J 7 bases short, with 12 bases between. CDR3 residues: CASSLISSIGELFF. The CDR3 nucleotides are TGTGCCAGCAGCTTGATTTCTAGCATCGGGGAGCTGTTTTTT. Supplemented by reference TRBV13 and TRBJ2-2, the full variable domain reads AAGVIQSPRHLIKEKRETATLKCYPIPRHDTVYWYQQGPGQDPQFLISFYEKMQSDKGSIPDRFSAQQFSDYHSELNMSSLELGDSALYFCASSLISSIGELFFGEGSRLTVL.

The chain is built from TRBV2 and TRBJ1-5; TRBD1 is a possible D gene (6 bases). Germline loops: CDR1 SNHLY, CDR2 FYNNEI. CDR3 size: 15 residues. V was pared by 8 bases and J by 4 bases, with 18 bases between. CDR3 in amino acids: CASARQATYNQPQHF. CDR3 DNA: TGTGCCAGCGCTAGACAGGCGACCTATAATCAGCCCCAGCATTTT.

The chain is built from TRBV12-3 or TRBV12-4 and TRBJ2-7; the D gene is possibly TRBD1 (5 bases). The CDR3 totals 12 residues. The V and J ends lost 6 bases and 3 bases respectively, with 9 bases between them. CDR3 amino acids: CASSSGYYEQYF. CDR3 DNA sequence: TGTGCCAGCAGCTCAGGGTACTACGAGCAGTACTTC.

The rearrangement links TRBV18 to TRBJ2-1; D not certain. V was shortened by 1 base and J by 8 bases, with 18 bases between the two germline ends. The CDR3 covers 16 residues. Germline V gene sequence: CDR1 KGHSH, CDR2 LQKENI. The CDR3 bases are TGTGCCAGCTCACCACTGGCAGTCCCCCCGGCGGATGAGCAGTTCTTC. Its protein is CASSPLAVPPADEQFF.

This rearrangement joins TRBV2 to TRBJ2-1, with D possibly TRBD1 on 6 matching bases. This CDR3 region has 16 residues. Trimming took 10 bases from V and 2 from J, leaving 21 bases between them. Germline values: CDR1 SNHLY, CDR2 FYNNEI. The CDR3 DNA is TGTGCCAACGGTGACAGGTCCCCTATCACCTACAATGAGCAGTTCTTC. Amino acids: CANGDRSPITYNEQFF.

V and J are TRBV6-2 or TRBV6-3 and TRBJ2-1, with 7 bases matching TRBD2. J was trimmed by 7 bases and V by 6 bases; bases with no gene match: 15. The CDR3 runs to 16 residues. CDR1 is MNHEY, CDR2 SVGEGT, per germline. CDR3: CASSRRAGELRNEQFF. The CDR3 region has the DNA TGTGCCAGCAGCCGTCGCGCGGGAGAGTTGAGGAATGAGCAGTTCTTC.

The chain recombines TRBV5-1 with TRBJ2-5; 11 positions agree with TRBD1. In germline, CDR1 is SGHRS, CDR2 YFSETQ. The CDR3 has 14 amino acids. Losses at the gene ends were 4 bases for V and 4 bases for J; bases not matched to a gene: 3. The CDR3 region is CASSVGQGGETQYF. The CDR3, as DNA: TGCGCCAGCAGCGTGGGACAGGGGGGAGAGACCCAGTACTTC.

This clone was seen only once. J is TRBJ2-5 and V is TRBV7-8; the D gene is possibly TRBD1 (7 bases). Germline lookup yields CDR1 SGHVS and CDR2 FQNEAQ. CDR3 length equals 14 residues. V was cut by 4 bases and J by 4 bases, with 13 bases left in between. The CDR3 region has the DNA TGTGCCAGCAGCTCACCAGGGGGAGGAGAGACCCAGTACTTC. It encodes CASSSPGGGETQYF. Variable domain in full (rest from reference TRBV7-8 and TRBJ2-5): GAGVSQSPRYKVAKRGQDVALRCDPISGHVSLFWYQQALGQGPEFLTYFQNEAQLDKSGLPSDRFFAERPEGSVSTLKIQRTQQEDSAVYLCASSSPGGGETQYFGPGTRLLVL.

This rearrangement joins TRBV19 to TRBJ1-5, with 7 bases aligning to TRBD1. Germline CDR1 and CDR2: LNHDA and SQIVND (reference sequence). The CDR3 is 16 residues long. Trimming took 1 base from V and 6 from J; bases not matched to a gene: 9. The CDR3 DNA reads TGTGCCAGTAGTATAGGGGGGTTACAGGGGTTTCAGCCCCAGCATTTT. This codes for CASSIGGLQGFQPQHF.

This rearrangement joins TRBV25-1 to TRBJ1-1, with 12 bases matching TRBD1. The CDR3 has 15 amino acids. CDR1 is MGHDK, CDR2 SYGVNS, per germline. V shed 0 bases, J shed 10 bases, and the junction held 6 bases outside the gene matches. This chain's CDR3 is CASSEYGDRGRGAFF. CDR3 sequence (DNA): TGTGCCAGCAGTGAATATGGGGACAGGGGGCGGGGAGCTTTCTTT.

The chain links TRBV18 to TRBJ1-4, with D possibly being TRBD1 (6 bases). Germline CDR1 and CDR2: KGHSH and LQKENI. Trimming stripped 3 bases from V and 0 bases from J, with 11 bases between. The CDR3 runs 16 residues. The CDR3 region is CASSPGQRATNEKLFF. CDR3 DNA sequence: TGTGCCAGCTCACCCGGACAGAGAGCAACTAATGAAAAACTGTTTTTT.

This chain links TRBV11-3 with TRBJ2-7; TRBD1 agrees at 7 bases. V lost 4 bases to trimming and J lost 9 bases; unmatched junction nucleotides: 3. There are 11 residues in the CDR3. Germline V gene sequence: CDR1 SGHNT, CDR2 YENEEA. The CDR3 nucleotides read TGTGCCAGCAGCTATAGGGGGCGGCAGTACTTC. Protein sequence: CASSYRGRQYF.

CDR3 sequence (DNA): TGTGCCAGCAGCTTAATCAGGGGGATGACGAACACCGGGGAGCTGTTTTTT. Its translation: CASSLIRGMTNTGELFF. The V gene is TRBV11-3, the J gene TRBJ2-2; 7 nucleotides match TRBD1. Trimming removed 2 bases from V and 0 bases from J; junction bases left unmatched: 6. Germline V gives CDR1 SGHNT, CDR2 YENEEA. There are 17 residues in the CDR3. The full variable domain, its missing parts supplied by reference TRBV11-3 and TRBJ2-2, is EAGVVQSPRYKIIEKKQPVAFWCNPISGHNTLYWYLQNLGQGPELLIRYENEEAVDDSQLPKDRFSAERLKGVDSTLKIQPAELGDSAVYLCASSLIRGMTNTGELFFGEGSRLTVL.

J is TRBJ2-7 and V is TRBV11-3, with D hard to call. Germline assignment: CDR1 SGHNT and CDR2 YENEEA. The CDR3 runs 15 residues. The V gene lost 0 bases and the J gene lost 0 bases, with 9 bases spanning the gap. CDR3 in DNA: TGTGCCAGCAGCTTAGATATGAGGAGCTCCTACGAGCAGTACTTC. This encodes CASSLDMRSSYEQYF.